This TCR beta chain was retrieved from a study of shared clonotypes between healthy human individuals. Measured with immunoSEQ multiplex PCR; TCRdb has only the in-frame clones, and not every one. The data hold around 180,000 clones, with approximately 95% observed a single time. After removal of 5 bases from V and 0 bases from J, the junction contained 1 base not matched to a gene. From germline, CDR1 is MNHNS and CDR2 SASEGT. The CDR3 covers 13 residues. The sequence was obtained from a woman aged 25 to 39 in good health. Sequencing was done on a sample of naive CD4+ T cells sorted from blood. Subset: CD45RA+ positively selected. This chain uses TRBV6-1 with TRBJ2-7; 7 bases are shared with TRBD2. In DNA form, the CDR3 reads TGTGCCAGCAGTCGGGACTACTCCTACGAGCAGTACTTC. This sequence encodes CASSRDYSYEQYF.